The clone carrying this TCR beta chain has more than one count but fewer than ten. These data belong to a study of blood T cell repertoires in COVID-19. TCRdb keeps only in-frame clones here, not all; method: immunoSEQ multiplex PCR. The data hold about 60,000 clones, with around nine tenths observed a single time. CDR3 length: 9 residues. V was clipped by 0 bases and J by 14 bases, with 3 bases between them. Germline lookup yields CDR1 KGHDR and CDR2 SFDVKD. The source is a man aged 60 to 75 with acute or convalescent COVID-19. The source material was peripheral blood. The V and J genes are TRBV24-1 and TRBJ1-1; D remains unclear. The CDR3 sequence: CATSDLAFF. CDR3 DNA: TGTGCCACCAGTGATTTGGCGTTCTTT.